This T cell receptor (beta chain) was identified in a study of CD8 T cells in ankylosing spondylitis. General study results and limits: The authors reported significant enrichment of disease-linked clones in matched ankylosing spondylitis synovial fluid. Earlier studies detected some motif variants in reactive arthritis synovial fluid and blood.

The table lists this clonotype with a few counts. What it binds is unknown. TCRdb called the 5' RACE reads again in MiXCR, with one record for every CDR3 protein. Counted here are some 150,000 distinct CDR3 sequences, more than 40% occurring once; the ten biggest clones make up 13% to 15%. The trim removed 5 bases at V and 4 bases at J, leaving 10 bases unmatched. Germline V gene sequence: CDR1 SEHNR, CDR2 FQNEAQ (reference sequence). The CDR3 is 15 residues long. This sequence joins TRBV7-9 and TRBJ2-7; 8 nucleotides line up with TRBD2. Specimen: synovial fluid, either unsorted or a sorted T cell fraction (not recorded which). This clonotype was sampled from a male donor with ankylosing spondylitis. CDR3 region: CASSPREGTPYEQYF. The CDR3, as DNA: TGTGCCAGCAGCCCCCGGGAGGGGACTCCATACGAGCAGTACTTC.